The clone carrying this T cell receptor (beta chain) was seen once. The junction differs from germline at one of its ends, possibly a read error. iRepertoire HTBI primers and Arm-PCR of CDR3 regions built TCR beta libraries. Per the original data handling: Gene usage covered 62 TRBV and about 15 TRBJ segments. TCRdb analysed the multiplex PCR reads with MiXCR anew, one entry per CDR3 protein. These V and J calls derive from TCRdb rather than the authors' analysis. The sample holds about 620,000 distinct CDR3 sequences, less than 20% seen once. Sample time point: newly diagnosed GD, antithyroid drugs for less than 3 months. Extracted RNA from PBMCs served as the source of the TCR library. This record belongs to a study of regulatory T cells in long-lasting Graves disease. The CDR3 sequence is 21 residues long. CDR1 and CDR2 from the germline V gene are SGHAT and FQNNGV. The same sample was also used in a study of T cells in Graves' hyperthyroidism and ophthalmopathy.

This chain joins TRBV11-2 and TRBJ2-2; 10 bases map to TRBD2. The sample here was peripheral blood mononuclear cells (PBMCs), taken at new diagnosis, from a patient treated with antithyroid drugs. The sequence came from a woman aged 25 to 39 with Graves disease. CDR3 region: CATSLDSDQGLAGDEVGELFF. The DNA of the CDR3 is TGTGCCACCAGCTTAGACTCCGATCAAGGGCTAGCGGGAGACGAAGTGGGGGAGCTGTTTTTT. The full variable domain, in which reference TRBV11-2 and TRBJ2-2 provide the parts outside the CDR3, is EAGVAQSPRYKIIEKRQSVAFWCNPISGHATLYWYQQILGQGPKLLIQFQNNGVVDDSQLPKDRFSAERLKGVDSTLKIQPAKLEDSAVYLCATSLDSDQGLAGDEVGELFFGEGSRLTVL.